These T cell receptor beta chains were read from a single sample in a study of lymphopenia after photon versus proton radiotherapy. TCRdb keeps only in-frame clones here, not all; method: immunoSEQ multiplex PCR. The profile shows roughly 30,000 clones, around 85% of them singletons. The sample here was peripheral blood, taken from a patient treated with photon-based radiotherapy. These receptors were obtained from a man aged 50-60 years with gastric cancer. The CDR3 runs from the conserved cysteine through the conserved F or W. D genes are given only for firm matches. A row's size may be missing; if present it is once, few, many or a size class.

>TRBV5-6|TRBJ2-5|NA|NA
TGTGCCAGCAGCTTGGGCCTGAGGGGAGAGACCCAGTACTTC
CASSLGLRGETQYF
>TRBV13|TRBJ2-7|TRBD2|NA
TGTGCCAGCAGCTTAGGCCGACTAGCGGGGAAGTACTTC
CASSLGRLAGKYF
>TRBV19|TRBJ2-7|NA|NA
TGTGCCAGTAGTCGTGCAAGGGGCGCCTACGAGCAGTACTTC
CASSRARGAYEQYF
>TRBV6-5|TRBJ1-1|NA|NA
TGTGCCAGCAGCTTCCTGGGTACTGAAGCTTTCTTT
CASSFLGTEAFF
>TRBV19|TRBJ1-4|NA|NA
TGTGCCAGTAGACATGGAACTAATGAAAAACTGTTTTTT
CASRHGTNEKLFF
>TRBV2|TRBJ1-6|TRBD1|NA
TGTGCCAGCAGTGAAAGGGACAGGGGACAAAGAAATAATTCACCCCTCCACTTT
CASSERDRGQRNNSPLHF
>TRBV4-1|TRBJ1-6|TRBD1|NA
TGCGCCAGCAGCCCCCGACAGGGGGATAATTCACCCCTCCACTTT
CASSPRQGDNSPLHF
>TRBV5-6|TRBJ1-6|TRBD1|few
TGTGCCAGCAGCGTGGACAGGGGGAATTCACCCCTCCACTTT
CASSVDRGNSPLHF
>TRBV10-3|TRBJ1-5|NA|NA
TGTGCCATCAGTGAGGGGCAGTTTAGCAATCAGCCCCAGCATTTT
CAISEGQFSNQPQHF
>TRBV18|TRBJ2-2|NA|few
TGTGCCAGCTCACCTGACAGTTTCACCGGGGAGCTGTTTTTT
CASSPDSFTGELFF
>TRBV6-5|TRBJ2-1|TRBD1|once
TGTGCCAGCAGTCACTTTGGGGCAGGGGGTGCCAATGAGCAGTTCTTC
CASSHFGAGGANEQFF
>TRBV5-5|TRBJ1-6|NA|NA
TGTGCCAGCAGCTTGAATGGAGGGGGTTCACCCCTCCACTTT
CASSLNGGGSPLHF
>TRBV9|TRBJ2-6|NA|NA
TGTGCCAGCAGCGTAGACTTAAGGAACTCTGGGGCCAACGTCCTGACTTTC
CASSVDLRNSGANVLTF
>TRBV19|TRBJ2-5|TRBD2|NA
TGTGCCAGTAGTGGCCAGGGACTAGCGGAGACCCAGTACTTC
CASSGQGLAETQYF
>TRBV6-5|TRBJ1-5|NA|NA
TGTGCCAGCAGTTACGGGAGAGGTCAGCCCCAGCATTTT
CASSYGRGQPQHF
>TRBV10-3|TRBJ1-1|NA|NA
TGTGCCATCAGTGAGTCGGCGAGTATGAACACTGAAGCTTTCTTT
CAISESASMNTEAFF
>TRBV6-1|TRBJ2-6|NA|NA
TGTGCCACTCACCGGGGCTCTGGGGCCAACGTCCTGACTTTC
CATHRGSGANVLTF
>TRBV30|TRBJ2-7|NA|NA
TGTGCCTGGAGTGCTAATCCAAACTACGAGCAGTACTTC
CAWSANPNYEQYF
>TRBV20-1|TRBJ2-1|NA|once
TGCAGTGCTAATCAGTACAATGAGCAGTTCTTC
CSANQYNEQFF
>TRBV7-2|TRBJ2-3|NA|once
TGTGCCAGCAGCTTAGGTCTCCAAGCGCTTAGCACAGATACGCAGTATTTT
CASSLGLQALSTDTQYF
>TRBV13|TRBJ2-1|TRBD2|NA
TGTGCCAGCAGCCCCGATCAACGGGGGGGGAGCTCCTACAATGAGCAGTTCTTC
CASSPDQRGGSSYNEQFF
>TRBV19|TRBJ1-5|TRBD1|NA
TGTGCCAGTAGTATCACGGGACAGGGGAATCAGCCCCAGCATTTT
CASSITGQGNQPQHF
>TRBV30|TRBJ2-1|NA|NA
TGTGCCTGGAGTGTAGCCTTCAACAATGAGCAGTTCTTC
CAWSVAFNNEQFF
>TRBV5-1|TRBJ1-1|NA|NA
TGCGCCAGCAGCTTGGGACGGACTGAAGCTTTCTTT
CASSLGRTEAFF
>TRBV5-1|TRBJ2-1|TRBD2|NA
TGCGCCAGCAAGGTAATAGCGGGGGCAAACAATGAGCAGTTCTTC
CASKVIAGANNEQFF
>TRBV5-1|TRBJ2-7|NA|NA
TGCGCCAGCAGCTTGGGGGCAGCGATCAGCGAGCAGTACTTC
CASSLGAAISEQYF
>TRBV5-1|TRBJ2-3|TRBD2|NA
TGCGCCAGCAGCTTGGAGACTAGCGCGAGCACAGATACGCAGTATTTT
CASSLETSASTDTQYF
>TRBV19|TRBJ2-7|TRBD1|NA
TGTGCCAGTAGTGACCGGGACAGCTCCTACGAGCAGTACTTC
CASSDRDSSYEQYF
>TRBV12-2|TRBJ2-3|NA|medium-sized
TGTGCAAGTCGCTTAATCCGGTCCCCCGGGGCAGATACGCAGTATTTT
CASRLIRSPGADTQYF
>TRBV4-2|TRBJ2-5|NA|NA
TGTGCCAGCAGCCCAACCCAGTCAGGGGAGGGAGAGACCCAGTACTTC
CASSPTQSGEGETQYF
>TRBV11-2|TRBJ1-4|NA|NA
TGTGCCAGCAGCTTAGTGACGGGTTGGAGTGAAAAACTGTTTTTT
CASSLVTGWSEKLFF
>TRBV4-2|TRBJ1-2|NA|NA
TGTGCCAGCAGCCATCCCTCGTGGGGCTACACCTTC
CASSHPSWGYTF
>TRBV18|TRBJ2-2|NA|NA
TGTGCCAGCTCACCACACAGGGCGGCGGACACCGGGGAGCTGTTTTTT
CASSPHRAADTGELFF
>TRBV5-1|TRBJ2-1|TRBD2|NA
TGCGCCAGCAGCTTGACTAGCGGGGGCTATGAGCAGTTCTTC
CASSLTSGGYEQFF
>TRBV5-4|TRBJ2-5|NA|NA
TGTGCCAGCAGCATTGGACGTGATCGGACCCAGTACTTC
CASSIGRDRTQYF
>TRBV12-5|TRBJ1-3|NA|NA
TGTGCTAGTGGTTTGGCCAGGGCGTCGAGAGGAAACACCATATATTTT
CASGLARASRGNTIYF
>TRBV6-5|TRBJ2-6|NA|NA
TGTGCCAGCAGTTACCAAGGAGGATCTGGGGCCAACGTCCTGACTTTC
CASSYQGGSGANVLTF
>TRBV2|TRBJ1-2|TRBD1|NA
TGTGCCAGCGATTCCGGGACAGGCAGCGGTGGCTACACCTTC
CASDSGTGSGGYTF
>TRBV7-6|TRBJ2-7|NA|NA
TGTGCCAGCAGCTCCGCCCAGGGGTACGAGCAGTACTTC
CASSSAQGYEQYF
>TRBV7-2|TRBJ1-3|NA|few
TGTGCCAGCAGCATGGCTGGAAACACCATATATTTT
CASSMAGNTIYF
>TRBV11-2|TRBJ2-3|NA|few
TGTGCCAGCAGCTTAGATACTGGCGACAGGAGGACAGATACGCAGTATTTT
CASSLDTGDRRTDTQYF
>TRBV11-2|TRBJ1-5|TRBD1|NA
TGTGCCAGCAGCTTGGGGACAGTAGGGAATCAGCCCCAGCATTTT
CASSLGTVGNQPQHF
>TRBV10-3|TRBJ1-3|NA|NA
TGTGCCGCTGGGACGTACAACACCATATATTTT
CAAGTYNTIYF
>TRBV9|TRBJ2-7|NA|NA
TGTGCCAGCAGCTCACCCGGGACACCATTTCCTGGTGAGCAGTACTTC
CASSSPGTPFPGEQYF
>TRBV7-9|TRBJ1-1|NA|NA
TGTGCCAGCAGCCTACAGGGAGTTCCGACTGAAGCTTTCTTT
CASSLQGVPTEAFF
>TRBV7-6|TRBJ2-3|NA|NA
TGTGCCAGCACCCGGGGGTTGAGTGGTACGCAGTATTTT
CASTRGLSGTQYF
>TRBV5-1|TRBJ1-1|NA|NA
TGCGCCAGCAGCGGGTTACAGGGATCAAACACTGAAGCTTTCTTT
CASSGLQGSNTEAFF
>TRBV7-8|TRBJ2-1|NA|NA
TGTGCCAGCAGCCGTCAGGGGAGCACCTACAATGAGCAGTTCTTC
CASSRQGSTYNEQFF
>TRBV5-1|TRBJ2-1|NA|NA
TGCGCCAGCTCCCTCGGGGGACTCCCCTACAATGAGCAGTTCTTC
CASSLGGLPYNEQFF
>TRBV2|TRBJ2-5|NA|NA
TGTGCCAGCAGGTGGACTGGAATCCAAGGAGAGACCCAGTACTTC
CASRWTGIQGETQYF
>TRBV19|TRBJ2-1|NA|once
TGTGCCAGTAGTACCCGATGGGATGAGCAGTTCTTC
CASSTRWDEQFF